This T cell receptor (beta chain) was recorded in a study of shared clonotypes between healthy human individuals. Findings and limits, study-wide: An anticipated effect of sequencing depth on clonotype sharing among donors was recognized.

Naive CD8 cells lacked CD45RO, underwent positive selection for CCR7 and left out terminally differentiated effector memory CD45RA+ cells. Sequenced by immunoSEQ multiplex PCR; TCRdb stores in-frame clones only, minus some. There are around 580,000 clones in the sample; roughly 98% occur only once, and less than 0.35% lies in the top ten. With respect to this clone: Antigen specificity is unknown.

The CDR3 covers 14 residues. The germline V gene encodes CDR1 SEHNR and CDR2 FQNEAQ (reference sequence). V gave up 7 bases and J gave up 0 bases, with 13 bases separating them. The chain carries TRBV7-9 and TRBJ2-7; D not certain. Source material: naive CD8+ T cells sorted from blood. This receptor was identified in a man between 25 and 39 years old in good health. CDR3 in DNA: TGTGCCAGCACTCCGGGCCTAAGCTCCTACGAGCAGTACTTC. Encoded protein: CASTPGLSSYEQYF.